The rows below give T cell receptor beta chains drawn from one sample of a study of T-cell reconstitution after alpha-beta-depleted transplantation in children. MiXCR, applied by TCRdb to the PCR reads, yields one record per CDR3 protein. Here the sample spans around 72,000 distinct CDR3 sequences, approximately 4.4% being singletons. This specimen was PBMCs, mostly from graft donor cells, taken 180 days after TCRalphabeta/CD19-depleted stem cell transplant. These receptors all come from a boy younger than two who had a stem cell transplant for acute myeloid leukemia, so the T cells may come from the graft donor. Each CDR3 is given with its conserved first and last residue. D genes are given only for firm matches. Clone size, where shown, is once, few, many, or a class for clones that have expanded.

j_call | v_call | d_call | clone_size | cdr3_nt | cdr3_aa
TRBJ2-1 | TRBV10-3 | TRBD1 | many | TGTGCCATCAGAGGGACAGACCACAATGAGCAGTTCTTC | CAIRGTDHNEQFF
TRBJ2-3 | TRBV5-1 | TRBD1 | many | TGCGCCAGCAGCTCGAAGAGTACAGGGGCCCCTACGGATACGCAGTATTTT | CASSSKSTGAPTDTQYF
TRBJ1-1 | TRBV5-1 | TRBD1 | many | TGCGCCAGCAGCCCATTGGACAGGGGAGGTGAAGCTTTCTTT | CASSPLDRGGEAFF
TRBJ1-6 | TRBV6-1 | - | many | TGTGCCAGCAGTGGGCTCAGGGACTCCCCGCACTTT | CASSGLRDSPHF
TRBJ1-1 | TRBV20-1 | - | - | TGCAGTGCAACAGGGACCTTGAACACTGAAGCTTTCTTT | CSATGTLNTEAFF
TRBJ2-1 | TRBV7-2 | TRBD2 | many | TGTGCCAGCAGCTTAGAGTCCCAGCGGGGAAACAATGAGCAGTTCTTC | CASSLESQRGNNEQFF
TRBJ1-5 | TRBV2 | TRBD1 | many | TGTGCCAGCAACGGACAGGGGCATCAGCCCCAGCATTTT | CASNGQGHQPQHF
TRBJ1-2 | TRBV20-1 | - | many | TGCAGTGCCCCGGGGGCAGCCTCCTATGGCTACACCTTC | CSAPGAASYGYTF
TRBJ1-5 | TRBV30 | - | few | TGTGCCTGGAGCGTAAATTTGGGCAATCAGCCCCAGCATTTT | CAWSVNLGNQPQHF
TRBJ1-1 | TRBV7-9 | TRBD1 | many | TGTGCCAGCAGCGCGACAGGGGGTTCGGTAACTGAAGCTTTCTTT | CASSATGGSVTEAFF
TRBJ2-1 | TRBV20-1 | TRBD2 | - | TGCAGTGCTAGAGACGAGCGGGGGGCCCCGAGGGGTTACAATGAGCAGTTCTTC | CSARDERGAPRGYNEQFF
TRBJ2-7 | TRBV20-1 | - | many | TGCAGTGCCCGTACCGGGACCCCCTGGGAGCAGTACTTC | CSARTGTPWEQYF
TRBJ1-5 | TRBV10-3 | TRBD1 | many | TGTGCCATCAGTTCCACAGGGGCCCAGCCCCAGCATTTT | CAISSTGAQPQHF
TRBJ2-5 | TRBV11-3 | - | - | TGTGCCAGCAGCTTATCGGCGGCGGGGGAGACCCAGTACTTC | CASSLSAAGETQYF
TRBJ2-7 | TRBV20-1 | TRBD2 | many | TGCAGTGCTAGAGTGGGACTAGCGCCCGAGCAGTACTTC | CSARVGLAPEQYF
TRBJ1-4 | TRBV6-1 | - | many | TGTGCCAGCAGAGAAGAAAAACTGTTTTTT | CASREEKLFF
TRBJ2-7 | TRBV4-1 | - | - | TGCGCCAGCAGCCAAGGGTCGGGGGACTCCTACGAGCAGTACTTC | CASSQGSGDSYEQYF
TRBJ2-3 | TRBV12-3/TRBV12-4 | TRBD2 | many | TGTGCCAGCAGCACAATAAGCGGGGGGTCTTATACGCAGTATTTT | CASSTISGGSYTQYF